This T cell receptor (beta chain) was profiled in a study of T cells in tumors after PD-1 blockade. Study-level background: Patients had no prior checkpoint blockade, systemic immunosuppressants, or anti-cancer therapy within 4 weeks.

Assay: immunoSEQ multiplex PCR; the TCRdb copy retains only in-frame clones and omits some. This table has about 4,400 clones, around 70% appearing once. Of note for this clone: The antigen is unknown.

The CDR3 is 16 residues long. After removal of 3 bases from V and 3 bases from J, the junction contained 3 bases not matched to a gene. Germline V gives CDR1 SGDLS, CDR2 YYNGEE. Template: tumor biopsy or peripheral blood genomic DNA, 616-6,004 ng per sample. Study-wide results and caveats: Some novel exhausted tumor clones appeared in pre-treatment blood, suggesting peripheral recruitment. Expanded exhausted CD8+ clones after therapy were mostly novel clonotypes.

V usage is TRBV9 and J usage is TRBJ2-3; TRBD2 agrees at 14 bases. This TCR was recovered from a human donor with basal cell carcinoma. The source was tumor tissue, collected before anti-PD-1 treatment. The CDR3 sequence: CASSAGTSGRTDTQYF. The DNA of the CDR3 is TGTGCCAGCAGCGCCGGGACTAGCGGGAGAACAGATACGCAGTATTTT.